This T cell receptor beta chain was identified in a study of T cell responses to AZD1222 COVID-19 vaccine. The overall study: Pooled together were second doses at about 4 or about 12 weeks.

The table came from immunoSEQ multiplex PCR; TCRdb's copy has only in-frame clones and leaves some out. The sample carries about 190,000 clones, roughly 93% recorded once. Findings and caveats of the study: White British donors predominated, females outnumbered males, and clonal diversity was possibly underestimated. At study baseline, merely more than 5 AZD1222 recipients were seropositive.

To note about this clone: What it recognizes is unknown.

The germline V gene encodes CDR1 MNHEY and CDR2 SVGAGI. The CDR3 covers 15 residues. Here the sequenced sample was peripheral blood, taken on day 0 of AZD1222 vaccination. The V and J genes are TRBV6-5 and TRBJ1-3; no clear D gene. The sequence was collected from an adult in good health. CDR3 DNA: TGTGCTTCGGGGAAGGGTACCTTCTCTGGAAACACCATATATTTT. Amino acids: CASGKGTFSGNTIYF.